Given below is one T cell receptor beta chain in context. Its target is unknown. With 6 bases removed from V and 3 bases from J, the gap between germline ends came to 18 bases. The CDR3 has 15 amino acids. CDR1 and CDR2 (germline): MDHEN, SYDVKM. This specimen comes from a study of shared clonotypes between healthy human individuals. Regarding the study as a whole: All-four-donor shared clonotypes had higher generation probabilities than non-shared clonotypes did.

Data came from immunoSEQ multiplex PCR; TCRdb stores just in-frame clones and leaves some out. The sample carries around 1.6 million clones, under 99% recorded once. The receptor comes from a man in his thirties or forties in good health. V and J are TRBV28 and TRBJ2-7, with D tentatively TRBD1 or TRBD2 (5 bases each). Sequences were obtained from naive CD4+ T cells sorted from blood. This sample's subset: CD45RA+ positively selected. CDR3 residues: CASRSGATTYYEQYF. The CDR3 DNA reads TGTGCCAGCAGGTCCGGGGCGACTACCTACTACGAGCAGTACTTC.